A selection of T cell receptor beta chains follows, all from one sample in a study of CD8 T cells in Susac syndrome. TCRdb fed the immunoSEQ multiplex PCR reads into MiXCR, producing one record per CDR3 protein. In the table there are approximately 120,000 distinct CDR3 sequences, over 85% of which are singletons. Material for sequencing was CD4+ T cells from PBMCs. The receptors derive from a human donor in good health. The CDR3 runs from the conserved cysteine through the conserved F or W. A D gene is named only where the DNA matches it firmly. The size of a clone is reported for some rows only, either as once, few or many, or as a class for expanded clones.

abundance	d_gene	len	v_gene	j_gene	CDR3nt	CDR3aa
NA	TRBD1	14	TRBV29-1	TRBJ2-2	TGCAGCGTTGAGACAGGGTTTAACACCGGGGAGCTGTTTTTT	CSVETGFNTGELFF
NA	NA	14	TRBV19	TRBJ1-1	TGTGCCAGTAGTAGAGGTGGGGATGCGGTTGAAGCTTTCTTT	CASSRGGDAVEAFF
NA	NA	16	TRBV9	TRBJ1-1	TGTGCCAGCAGCGTAGCCCCAGACCCAGCAGACACTGAAGCTTTCTTT	CASSVAPDPADTEAFF
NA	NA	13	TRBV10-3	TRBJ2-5	TGTGCCATCAGCGTGGACCTACAAGAGACCCAGTACTTC	CAISVDLQETQYF
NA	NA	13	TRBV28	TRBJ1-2	TGTGCCAGCAGTTTGGCTCAAAACTATGGCTACACCTTC	CASSLAQNYGYTF
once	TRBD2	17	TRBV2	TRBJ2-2	TGTGCCAGCAGTTCGACTAGCGGGAGCTTCGGGACCGGGGAGCTGTTTTTT	CASSSTSGSFGTGELFF
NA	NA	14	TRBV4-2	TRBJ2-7	TGTGCCAGCAGCCAAGAGGGGATTCTGGACGAGCAGTACTTC	CASSQEGILDEQYF
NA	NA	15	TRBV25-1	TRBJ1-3	TGTGCCAGCACCGGGACTGGAAGCTCTGGAAACACCATATATTTT	CASTGTGSSGNTIYF
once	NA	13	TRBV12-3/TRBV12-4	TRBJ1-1	TGTGCCAGCAGGGAAATATGGAGCACTGAAGCTTTCTTT	CASREIWSTEAFF
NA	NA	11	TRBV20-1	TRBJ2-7	TGCAGTGCTAGCTCCCTCTACGAGCAGTACTTC	CSASSLYEQYF
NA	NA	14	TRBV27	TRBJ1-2	TGTGCCAGCAGTAACAGGGCGACTAACTATGGCTACACCTTC	CASSNRATNYGYTF
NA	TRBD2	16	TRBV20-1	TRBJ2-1	TGCAGTGCTAGAGTACCGACTAGCGGGAGGGGTAATGAGCAGTTCTTC	CSARVPTSGRGNEQFF
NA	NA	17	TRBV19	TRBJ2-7	TGTGCCAGTAGTATCCATCGCGCGGGAGGCCCAGGGGGCGAGCAGTACTTC	CASSIHRAGGPGGEQYF
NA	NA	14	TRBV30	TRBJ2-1	TGTGCCTGGAGTGTAGGAGGGACCTACAATGAGCAGTTCTTC	CAWSVGGTYNEQFF
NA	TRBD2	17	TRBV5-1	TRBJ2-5	TGCGCCAGCAGCTTGGATAGAGGACTAGCGGGACAAGAGACCCAGTACTTC	CASSLDRGLAGQETQYF
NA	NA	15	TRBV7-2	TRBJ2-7	TGTGCCAGCAGCTCCAGACGACAGCTAGCCTACGAGCAGTACTTC	CASSSRRQLAYEQYF
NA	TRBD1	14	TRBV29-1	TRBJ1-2	TGCAGCGTTCAAAGGGGGCTAGGGCGGGATGGCTACACCTTC	CSVQRGLGRDGYTF
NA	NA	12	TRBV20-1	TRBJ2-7	TGCAGTGCTAGCGGGAACCCCTACGAGCAGTACTTC	CSASGNPYEQYF
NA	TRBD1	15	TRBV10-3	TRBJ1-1	TGTGCCAGTCGGGGACAGGGTGGCCCCAACACTGAAGCTTTCTTT	CASRGQGGPNTEAFF
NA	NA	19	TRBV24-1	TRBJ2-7	TGTGCCACCAGTGATTTGCAATTCGGACAGAACTTACTGGGCTACGAGCAGTACTTC	CATSDLQFGQNLLGYEQYF
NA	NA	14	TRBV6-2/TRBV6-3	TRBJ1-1	TGTGCCAGCAGTTCCAATCAGGGGCACACTGAAGCTTTCTTT	CASSSNQGHTEAFF
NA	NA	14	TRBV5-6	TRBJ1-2	TGTGCCAGCAGCTTGGCGGGGGAGGACTATGGCTACACCTTC	CASSLAGEDYGYTF
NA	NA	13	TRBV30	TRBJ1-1	TGTGCCTGGGGGACGGCCTTGAACACTGAAGCTTTCTTT	CAWGTALNTEAFF
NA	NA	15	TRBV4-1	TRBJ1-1	TGCGCCAGCAGCCCTTCGACCTCGGGGGGTACTGAAGCTTTCTTT	CASSPSTSGGTEAFF
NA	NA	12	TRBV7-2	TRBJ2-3	TGTGCCATATTCAAACCCACAGATACGCAGTATTTT	CAIFKPTDTQYF
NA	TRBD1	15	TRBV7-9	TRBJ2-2	TGTGCCAGCAGCCCGGGACAGGGGAACACCGGGGAGCTGTTTTTT	CASSPGQGNTGELFF
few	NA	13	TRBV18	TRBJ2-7	TGTGCCAGCTCACCAATCCGGGGCTACGAGCAGTACTTC	CASSPIRGYEQYF
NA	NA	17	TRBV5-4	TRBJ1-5	TGTGCCAGCAGCGTTGTCCGGGACTTCTGTAGCAATCAGCCCCAGCATTTT	CASSVVRDFCSNQPQHF
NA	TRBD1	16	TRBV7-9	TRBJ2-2	TGTGCCAGCGTATCTCGGGGACAGGGGGCAACCGGGGAGCTGTTTTTT	CASVSRGQGATGELFF
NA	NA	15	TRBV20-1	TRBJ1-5	TGCAGTGCTAGTCACAGGGCCGAGAGCAATCAGCCCCAGCATTTT	CSASHRAESNQPQHF
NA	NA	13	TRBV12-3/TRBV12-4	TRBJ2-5	TGTGCCAGCAGTTTAACAGCGTCTGGGACCCAGTACTTC	CASSLTASGTQYF
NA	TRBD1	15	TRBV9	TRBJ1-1	TGTGCCAGCAGCACCATGGGACAGGGGAACACTGAAGCTTTCTTT	CASSTMGQGNTEAFF
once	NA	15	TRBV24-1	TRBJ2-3	TGTGCCACCAGTGATGGGGGGGCCAGCACAGATACGCAGTATTTT	CATSDGGASTDTQYF
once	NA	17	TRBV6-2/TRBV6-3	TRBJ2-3	TGTGCCAGCAGTTACCCCCTGAACTACTCTAGCACAGATACGCAGTATTTT	CASSYPLNYSSTDTQYF
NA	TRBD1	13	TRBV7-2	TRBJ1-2	TGTGCCAGCAGCGGGGGACAGGGGCGCGGCTACACCTTC	CASSGGQGRGYTF
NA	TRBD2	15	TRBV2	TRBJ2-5	TGTGCCAGCAGTCTATTAGCGGGAGGGCGAGAGACCCAGTACTTC	CASSLLAGGRETQYF
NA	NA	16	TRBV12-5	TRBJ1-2	TGTGCTAGTGGTTCAACTCCTCCGACAGCGAACTATGGCTACACCTTC	CASGSTPPTANYGYTF
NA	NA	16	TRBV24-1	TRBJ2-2	TGTGCCACCAGTGATACCACCGGGACAAAAACCGGGGAGCTGTTTTTT	CATSDTTGTKTGELFF
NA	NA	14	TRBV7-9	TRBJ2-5	TGTGCCAGCAGCTTAGATTCTAGCGTAGAGACCCAGTACTTC	CASSLDSSVETQYF
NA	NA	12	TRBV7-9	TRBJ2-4	TGTGCCAGCAGCTTAGAAGCTGGGATTCAGTACTTC	CASSLEAGIQYF
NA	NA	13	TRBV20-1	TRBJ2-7	TGCAGTGCTAGCGGGAGAGTGCTCTACGAGCAGTACTTC	CSASGRVLYEQYF
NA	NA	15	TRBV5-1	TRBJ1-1	TGCGCCAGCAGCCGCGGTTCGGGGTTGGGGACTGAAGCTTTCTTT	CASSRGSGLGTEAFF
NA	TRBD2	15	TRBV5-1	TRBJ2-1	TGCGCCAGCAGGTCTAAACAAGGACTAGCCGATGAGCAGTTCTTC	CASRSKQGLADEQFF
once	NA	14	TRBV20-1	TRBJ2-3	TGCAGTGCTACCCCTCCTCCCAGGACAGATACGCAGTATTTT	CSATPPPRTDTQYF
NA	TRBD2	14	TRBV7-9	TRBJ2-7	TGTGCCAGCAGCTTACTAGCGGGAGGCAGCGAGCAGTACTTC	CASSLLAGGSEQYF
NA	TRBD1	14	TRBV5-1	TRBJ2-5	TGCGCCAGCAGCCTGGACAGGGGGGAAGAGACCCAGTACTTC	CASSLDRGEETQYF
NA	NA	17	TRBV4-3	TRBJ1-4	TGCGCCAGCAGCCAAGGTTGGGGAGGGTTTGCTAATGAAAAACTGTTTTTT	CASSQGWGGFANEKLFF
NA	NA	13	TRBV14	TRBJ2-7	TGTGCCAGCAGCCAAGGGATCTCGCGAGAGCAGTACTTC	CASSQGISREQYF
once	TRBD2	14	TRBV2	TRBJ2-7	TGTGCCAGCAGGAAGGGACTAGACTCCTACGAGCAGTACTTC	CASRKGLDSYEQYF
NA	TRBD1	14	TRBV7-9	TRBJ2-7	TGTGCCAGCAGCTTAAGCGTCAGGGGGATCGAGCAGTACTTC	CASSLSVRGIEQYF
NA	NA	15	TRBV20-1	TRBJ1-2	TGCAGTGCTAGTCGGGGGGCCGCGGCTAACTATGGCTACACCTTC	CSASRGAAANYGYTF
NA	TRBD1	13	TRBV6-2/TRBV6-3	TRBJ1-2	TGTGCCAGCAGCGACAGGGGTAACTATGGCTACACCTTC	CASSDRGNYGYTF
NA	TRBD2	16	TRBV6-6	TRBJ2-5	TGTGCCAGCAGTTACAATCTAGCGGGAGGGAGGGAGACCCAGTACTTC	CASSYNLAGGRETQYF
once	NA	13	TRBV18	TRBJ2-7	TGTGCCAGCTCACGAGACGGAACCTACGAGCAGTACTTC	CASSRDGTYEQYF
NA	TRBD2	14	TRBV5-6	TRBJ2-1	TGTGCCAGCAGCTTTCAGACTAGCTGGAATGAGCAGTTCTTC	CASSFQTSWNEQFF